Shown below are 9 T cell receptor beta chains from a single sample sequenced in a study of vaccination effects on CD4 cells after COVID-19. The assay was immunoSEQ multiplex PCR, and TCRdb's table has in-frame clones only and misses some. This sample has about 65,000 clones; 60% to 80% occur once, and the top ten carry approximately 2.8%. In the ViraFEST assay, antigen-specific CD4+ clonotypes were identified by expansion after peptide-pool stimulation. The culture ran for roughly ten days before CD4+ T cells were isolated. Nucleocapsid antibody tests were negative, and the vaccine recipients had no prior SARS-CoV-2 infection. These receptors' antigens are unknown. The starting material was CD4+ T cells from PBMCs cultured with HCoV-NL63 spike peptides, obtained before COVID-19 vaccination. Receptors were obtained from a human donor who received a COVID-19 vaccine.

The CDR3 sequence is CASSDAWTDPTYEQYV. CDR3 DNA sequence: TGTGCCAGCAGTGACGCTTGGACAGATCCTACCTACGAGCAGTACGTC. The chain joins TRBV6-4 to TRBJ2-7; tentatively, D is TRBD1 (6 bases). The CDR3 runs 16 residues. Germline V gene lookup returns CDR1 MRHNA and CDR2 SNTAGT. The V end was cut by 2 bases, the J end by 2 bases, with 16 bases between.

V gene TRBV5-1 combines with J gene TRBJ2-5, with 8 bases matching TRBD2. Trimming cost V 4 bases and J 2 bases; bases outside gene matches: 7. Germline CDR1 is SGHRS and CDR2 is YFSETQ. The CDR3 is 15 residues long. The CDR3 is CASSLGGGWQETQYF. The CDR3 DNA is TGCGCCAGCAGCCTGGGCGGGGGGTGGCAAGAGACCCAGTACTTC. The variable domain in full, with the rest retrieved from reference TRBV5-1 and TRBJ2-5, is KAGVTQTPRYLIKTRGQQVTLSCSPISGHRSVSWYQQTPGQGLQFLFEYFSETQRNKGNFPGRFSGRQFSNSRSEMNVSTLELGDSALYLCASSLGGGWQETQYFGPGTRLLVL.

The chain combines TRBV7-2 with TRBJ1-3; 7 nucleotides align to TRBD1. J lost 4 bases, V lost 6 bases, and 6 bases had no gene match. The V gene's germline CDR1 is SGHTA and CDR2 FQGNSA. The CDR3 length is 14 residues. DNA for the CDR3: TGTGCCAGCAGGTCCACAGGGGCGGGAAACACCATATATTTT. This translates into CASRSTGAGNTIYF.

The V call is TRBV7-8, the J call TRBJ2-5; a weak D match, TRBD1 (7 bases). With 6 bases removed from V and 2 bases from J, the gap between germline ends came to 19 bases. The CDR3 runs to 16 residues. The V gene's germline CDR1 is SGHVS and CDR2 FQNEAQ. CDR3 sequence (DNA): TGTGCCAGCAGTGACTTTAGCGGCAGGGGGCAAGAGACCCAGTACTTC. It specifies CASSDFSGRGQETQYF.

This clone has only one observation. CDR3 sequence reads: CASSRNREAYGYTF. The CDR3 DNA reads TGTGCCAGCAGCAGAAACAGGGAGGCCTATGGCTACACCTTC. The chain is built from TRBV3-1 (or the pseudogene TRBV3-2) and TRBJ1-2; weak D call: TRBD1 (6 bases). Trimming took 5 bases from V and 4 from J, leaving 14 bases between them. CDR1 LGHDT and CDR2 YNNKEL come from the germline V gene (reference sequence). The CDR3 sequence is 14 residues long.

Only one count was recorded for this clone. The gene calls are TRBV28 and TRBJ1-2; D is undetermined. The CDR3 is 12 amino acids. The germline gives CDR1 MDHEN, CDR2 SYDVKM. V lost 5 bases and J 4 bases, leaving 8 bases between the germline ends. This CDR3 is CASSLRPYGYTF. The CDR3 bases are TGTGCCAGCAGTCTCCGACCCTATGGCTACACCTTC.

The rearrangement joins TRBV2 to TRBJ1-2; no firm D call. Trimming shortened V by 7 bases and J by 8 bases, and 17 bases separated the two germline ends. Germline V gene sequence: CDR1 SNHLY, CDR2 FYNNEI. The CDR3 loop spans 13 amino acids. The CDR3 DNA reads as TGTGCCAGCAACCCGACCTTGGTTGGGGGCTACACCTTC. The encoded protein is CASNPTLVGGYTF.

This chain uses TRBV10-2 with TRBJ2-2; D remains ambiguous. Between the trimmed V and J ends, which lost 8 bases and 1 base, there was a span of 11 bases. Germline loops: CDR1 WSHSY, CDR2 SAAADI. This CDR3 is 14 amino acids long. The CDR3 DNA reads TGCGCCAGCTTGGACCCGAAGAACACCGGGGAGCTGTTTTTT. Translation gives CASLDPKNTGELFF.

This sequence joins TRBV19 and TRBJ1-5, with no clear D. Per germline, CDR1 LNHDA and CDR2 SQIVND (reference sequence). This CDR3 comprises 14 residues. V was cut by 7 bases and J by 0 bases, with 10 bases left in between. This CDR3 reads CASNSGSSNQPQHF. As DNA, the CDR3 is TGTGCCAGTAATTCGGGGTCTAGCAATCAGCCCCAGCATTTT.